This T cell receptor beta chain stems from a study of shared clonotypes between healthy human individuals. V shed 4 bases, J shed 6 bases, and the junction held 9 bases outside the gene matches. Germline CDR1 and CDR2: SGDLS and YYNGEE. The CDR3 sequence is 15 residues long. Terminally differentiated effector memory CD45RA+ cells were excluded from the naive CD8 cells, which were CD45RO-negative and positively selected for CCR7. Every subset's genomic DNA went evenly onto several immunoSEQ plates. The table came from immunoSEQ multiplex PCR; TCRdb's copy has only in-frame clones and leaves some out. Of about 2 million clones detected, approximately 94% appear once; the ten largest clones hold 0.9% to 1.3%.

This clonotype was obtained from a man between 18 and 29 years old in good health. The V gene is TRBV9, the J gene TRBJ1-5, with 8 positions matching TRBD1. Sequencing was carried out using naive CD8+ T cells sorted from blood. The CDR3 DNA reads TGTGCCAGCAGCCCCCGCGGACAGGGAGGTCAGCCCCAGCATTTT. Translating it yields CASSPRGQGGQPQHF.